This T cell receptor (beta chain) was sequenced during a study of breast tumors, draining lymph nodes, adjacent tissues (dated by TCRdb to 2016 to 2018). At the level of the whole study: Breast cancer patients provided tumor, adjacent nontumor tissue and axillary lymph nodes, and the study compared the TCR beta repertoires across these three sources. In human breast cancer, the study set out to evaluate how tumor, surrounding tissue and draining lymph node repertoires relate to one another and whether T cells may move between these sites. The research as a whole found: A scenario in which most tumor T cells derive from the lymph node and then expand within tumor tissue was judged to be consistent with the data. Tumors showed preferential V and J gene usage, and their T-cell repertoire diversity fell below that of lymph nodes yet above that of nontumor tissue. Tumor and nontumor tissue repertoires were found to be significantly more similar in luminal-like than in basal-like breast cancer. Rather than being directly demonstrated, the conclusion that tumor T cells originate in lymph nodes was presented as consistent with a hypothesis.

The axillary draining lymph nodes of breast cancer patients were the source of the lymph node samples. At least ten counts were recorded for this clonotype. Its antigen remains unidentified. No base quality values were provided; no much bigger clone lies one nucleotide off. Trimming removed 9 bases from V and 3 bases from J, leaving 15 bases between the germline ends. The CDR3 runs 14 amino acids, cysteine and phenylalanine included. Only the CDR3 region is kept as DNA, spanning 42 bases read in frame from base 1. As encoded in the germline V gene (reference sequence), CDR1 is LNHDA while CDR2 is SQIVND. Reads for this sample came from an Illumina HiSeq 2000. TCR beta chain libraries were generated by multiplex PCR amplification. The amplified TCR beta chain products were analyzed by high-throughput sequencing. The public reads were run again by TCRdb, first through fastp at Q25 and then through MiXCR, and only productive beta chains were kept. CDR3 protein sequences are deduplicated, and each keeps its most common genes and DNA. The table for this sample lists 190,000 or so distinct CDR3 sequences; approximately 31% of them were counted only once. The ten largest clones take up roughly 4% of the sample.

This clonotype was sampled from a female donor with breast cancer. Some clones in this sample may be carry-over from other donors' samples. Sequencing was carried out using axillary lymph node tissue. The V gene is TRBV19 and the J gene is TRBJ2-1, with an unclear D gene assignment. Here is the DNA: TGTGCCAGCACCCGGGCTGGACGCTACAATGAGCAGTTCTTC. This yields the protein CASTRAGRYNEQFF.